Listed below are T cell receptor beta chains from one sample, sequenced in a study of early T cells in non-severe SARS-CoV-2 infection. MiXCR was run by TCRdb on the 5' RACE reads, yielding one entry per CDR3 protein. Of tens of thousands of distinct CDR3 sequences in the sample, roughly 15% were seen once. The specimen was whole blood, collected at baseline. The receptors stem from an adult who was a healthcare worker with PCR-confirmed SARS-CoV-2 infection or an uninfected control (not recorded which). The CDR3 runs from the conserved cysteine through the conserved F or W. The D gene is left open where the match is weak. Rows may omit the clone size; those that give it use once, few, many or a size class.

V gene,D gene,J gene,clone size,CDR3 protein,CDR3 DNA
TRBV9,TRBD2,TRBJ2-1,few,CASSVGRGGSSYNEQFF,TGTGCCAGCAGCGTAGGGCGGGGCGGGAGCTCCTACAATGAGCAGTTCTTC
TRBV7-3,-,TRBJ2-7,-,CASNGPGDVPYEQYF,TGTGCCAGCAATGGCCCGGGGGACGTTCCCTACGAGCAGTACTTC
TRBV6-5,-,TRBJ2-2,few,CASSDSGNTGELFF,TGTGCCAGCAGTGATAGCGGGAACACCGGGGAGCTGTTTTTT
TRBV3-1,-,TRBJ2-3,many,CASSQNPRLETNTDTQYF,TGTGCCAGCAGCCAAAACCCCCGACTAGAGACAAACACAGATACGCAGTATTTT
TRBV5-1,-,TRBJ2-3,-,CASSLAGTRGDTQYF,TGCGCCAGCAGCTTGGCCGGGACCCGCGGAGATACGCAGTATTTT
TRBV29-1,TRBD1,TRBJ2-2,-,CSTRTGGTGELFF,TGCAGCACCCGGACAGGGGGCACCGGGGAGCTGTTTTTT
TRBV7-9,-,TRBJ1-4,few,CASSLVREKLFF,TGTGCCAGCAGCTTAGTTCGGGAAAAACTGTTTTTT
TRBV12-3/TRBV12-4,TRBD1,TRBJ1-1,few,CASSWNRGDTEAFF,TGTGCCAGCAGTTGGAACAGGGGCGACACTGAAGCTTTCTTT
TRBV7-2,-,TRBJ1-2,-,CASSAGQTHGYTF,TGTGCCAGCAGCGCCGGACAGACCCATGGCTACACCTTC
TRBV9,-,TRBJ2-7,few,CASSVAGSNSYEQYF,TGTGCCAGCAGCGTGGCAGGGTCAAACTCCTACGAGCAGTACTTC
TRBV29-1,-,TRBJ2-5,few,CSVEGTGETQYF,TGCAGCGTTGAAGGAACGGGGGAGACCCAGTACTTC
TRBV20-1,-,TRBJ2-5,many,CSARDNWGETQYF,TGCAGTGCTAGAGATAACTGGGGAGAGACCCAGTACTTC
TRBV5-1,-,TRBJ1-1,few,CASSLAGENTEAFF,TGCGCCAGCAGCTTGGCCGGGGAGAACACTGAAGCTTTCTTT
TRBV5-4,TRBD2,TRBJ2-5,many,CASSSGLVNRETQYF,TGTGCCAGCAGCTCAGGACTAGTCAATAGAGAGACCCAGTACTTC
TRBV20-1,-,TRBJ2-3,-,CSAIKGERVDTQYF,TGCAGTGCTATAAAGGGGGAGAGAGTGGATACGCAGTATTTT
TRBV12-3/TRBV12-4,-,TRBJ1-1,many,CASSSQGSSTEAFF,TGTGCCAGCAGTTCCCAGGGCTCGAGCACTGAAGCTTTCTTT
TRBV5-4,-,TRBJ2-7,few,CASSFQGPGVQYF,TGTGCCAGCAGCTTCCAGGGGCCGGGGGTGCAGTACTTC
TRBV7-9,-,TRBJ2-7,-,CASSLAGEAYEQYF,TGTGCCAGCAGCTTAGCGGGGGAAGCCTACGAGCAGTACTTC
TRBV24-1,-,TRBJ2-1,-,CATSAETGYNEQFF,TGTGCCACCAGTGCCGAGACAGGTTACAATGAGCAGTTCTTC
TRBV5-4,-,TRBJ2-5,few,CASSYSGGETQYF,TGTGCCAGCAGCTATAGTGGGGGGGAGACCCAGTACTTC
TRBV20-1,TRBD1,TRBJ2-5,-,CSGKGARGVEETQYF,TGCAGTGGGAAGGGGGCCCGGGGAGTCGAAGAGACCCAGTACTTC
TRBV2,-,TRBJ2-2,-,CASSDRGLNTGELFF,TGTGCCAGCAGTGACAGGGGCCTGAACACCGGGGAGCTGTTTTTT
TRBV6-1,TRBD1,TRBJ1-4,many,CASRSDRGLGEKLFF,TGTGCCAGCAGATCTGACAGGGGGCTAGGTGAAAAACTGTTTTTT
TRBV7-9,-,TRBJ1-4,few,CASRPQAQGNEKLFF,TGTGCCAGCAGGCCACAAGCCCAGGGGAATGAAAAACTGTTTTTT
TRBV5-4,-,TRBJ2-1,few,CASSLASPGDNEQFF,TGTGCCAGCAGCTTGGCGTCCCCCGGGGACAATGAGCAGTTCTTC
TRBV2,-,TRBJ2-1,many,CASRQGGGNEQFF,TGTGCCAGCAGGCAGGGGGGAGGAAATGAGCAGTTCTTC
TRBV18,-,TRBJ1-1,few,CASSPTGTLRTEAFF,TGTGCCAGCTCACCAACAGGGACTTTAAGAACTGAAGCTTTCTTT
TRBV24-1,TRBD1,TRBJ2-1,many,CATGTPGQGADEQFF,TGTGCCACCGGTACTCCGGGACAGGGGGCTGATGAGCAGTTCTTC
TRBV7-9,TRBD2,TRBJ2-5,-,CASSSLETSEAQETQYF,TGTGCCAGCAGCTCCCTCGAGACTAGCGAAGCCCAAGAGACCCAGTACTTC
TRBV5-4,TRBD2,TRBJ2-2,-,CASSPPREAGELFF,TGTGCCAGCAGCCCCCCCCGGGAGGCCGGGGAGCTGTTTTTT
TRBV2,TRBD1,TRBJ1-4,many,CASTATGRGMFF,TGTGCCAGCACCGCGACAGGGCGGGGGATGTTTTTT
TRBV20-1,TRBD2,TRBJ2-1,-,CSARDGSGSSYNEQFF,TGCAGTGCTAGAGATGGGAGCGGGAGCTCCTACAATGAGCAGTTCTTC
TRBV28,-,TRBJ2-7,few,CASSFGDGSSYEQYF,TGTGCCAGCAGTTTTGGGGACGGGAGCTCCTACGAGCAGTACTTC
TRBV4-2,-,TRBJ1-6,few,CASSPSLATDSPLHF,TGTGCCAGCAGCCCATCTCTAGCCACTGATTCACCCCTCCACTTT
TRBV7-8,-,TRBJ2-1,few,CASSPHRGGSYNEQFF,TGTGCCAGCAGCCCGCACAGGGGGGGCTCCTACAATGAGCAGTTCTTC
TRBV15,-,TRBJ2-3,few,CATSRPLFTDTQYF,TGTGCCACCAGCAGGCCCTTGTTCACAGATACGCAGTATTTT
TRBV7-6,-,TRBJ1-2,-,CASSPNTGAQGYTF,TGTGCCAGCAGCCCCAATACGGGGGCCCAAGGCTACACCTTC
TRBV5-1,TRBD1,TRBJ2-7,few,CASSFGQGPYEQYF,TGCGCCAGCAGCTTTGGACAGGGGCCCTACGAGCAGTACTTC
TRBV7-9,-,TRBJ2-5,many,CASSLATETQYF,TGTGCCAGCAGCTTGGCCACAGAGACCCAGTACTTC
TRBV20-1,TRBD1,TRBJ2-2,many,CSARDFNRGETGELFF,TGCAGTGCTAGAGATTTCAACAGGGGGGAAACCGGGGAGCTGTTTTTT
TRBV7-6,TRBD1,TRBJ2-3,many,CASSLTGVLTDTQYF,TGTGCCAGCAGCTTAACAGGGGTGTTGACAGATACGCAGTATTTT
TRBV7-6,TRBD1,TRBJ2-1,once,CASAGPNETGVHNEQFF,TGTGCCAGCGCGGGACCGAATGAGACAGGGGTACACAATGAGCAGTTCTTC
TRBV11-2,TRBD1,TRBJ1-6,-,CASSLEGRGRSPLHF,TGTGCCAGCAGCTTAGAGGGCAGGGGGAGATCACCCCTCCACTTT
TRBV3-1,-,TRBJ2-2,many,CASSPRVANTGELFF,TGTGCCAGCAGTCCCAGGGTCGCGAACACCGGGGAGCTGTTTTTT
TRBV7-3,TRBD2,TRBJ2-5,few,CASSRISGRGETQYF,TGTGCCAGCAGCCGGATTAGCGGGAGGGGAGAGACCCAGTACTTC
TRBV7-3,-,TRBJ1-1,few,CASRLKAVHTEAFF,TGTGCCAGCAGGTTAAAGGCGGTTCACACTGAAGCTTTCTTT
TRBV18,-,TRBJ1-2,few,CASYRDGNGYTF,TGTGCCAGCTACCGGGACGGCAATGGCTACACCTTC
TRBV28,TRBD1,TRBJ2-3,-,CASSLYSGGEYTQYF,TGTGCCAGCAGTTTATATTCAGGGGGCGAATATACGCAGTATTTT
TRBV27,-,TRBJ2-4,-,CASSLSPSGNIQYF,TGTGCCAGCAGTTTATCCCCCAGCGGAAACATTCAGTACTTC
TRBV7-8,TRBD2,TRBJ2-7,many,CASSLQITSGSPYEQYF,TGTGCCAGCAGCTTACAAATAACTAGCGGGTCGCCCTACGAGCAGTACTTC
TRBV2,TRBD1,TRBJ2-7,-,CASRRQGSEQYF,TGTGCCAGCAGGCGACAGGGTAGCGAGCAGTACTTC
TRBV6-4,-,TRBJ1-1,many,CASSADGENTEAFF,TGTGCCAGCAGTGCCGACGGGGAGAACACTGAAGCTTTCTTT